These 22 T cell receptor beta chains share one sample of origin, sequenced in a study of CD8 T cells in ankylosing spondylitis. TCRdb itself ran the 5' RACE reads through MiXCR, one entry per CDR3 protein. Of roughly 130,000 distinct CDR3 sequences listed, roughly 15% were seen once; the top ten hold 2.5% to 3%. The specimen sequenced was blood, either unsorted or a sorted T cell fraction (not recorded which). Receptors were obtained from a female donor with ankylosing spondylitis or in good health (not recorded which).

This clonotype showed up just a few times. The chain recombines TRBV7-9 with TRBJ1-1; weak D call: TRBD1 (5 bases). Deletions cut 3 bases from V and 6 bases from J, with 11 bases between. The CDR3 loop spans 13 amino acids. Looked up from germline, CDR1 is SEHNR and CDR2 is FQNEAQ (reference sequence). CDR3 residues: CASSFRGKAEAFF. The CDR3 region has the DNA TGTGCCAGCAGCTTTCGGGGGAAGGCTGAAGCTTTCTTT. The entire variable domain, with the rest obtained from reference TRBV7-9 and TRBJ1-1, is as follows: DTGVSQNPRHKITKRGQNVTFRCDPISEHNRLYWYRQTLGQGPEFLTYFQNEAQLEKSRLLSDRFSAERPKGSFSTLEIQRTEQGDSAMYLCASSFRGKAEAFFGQGTRLTVV.

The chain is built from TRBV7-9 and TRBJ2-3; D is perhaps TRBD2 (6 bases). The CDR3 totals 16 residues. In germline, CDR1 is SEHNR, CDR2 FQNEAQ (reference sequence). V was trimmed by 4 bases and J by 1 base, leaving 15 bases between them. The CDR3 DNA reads TGTGCCAGCAGCTCCGGGGCACTAGCTGGCACAGATACGCAGTATTTT. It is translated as CASSSGALAGTDTQYF.

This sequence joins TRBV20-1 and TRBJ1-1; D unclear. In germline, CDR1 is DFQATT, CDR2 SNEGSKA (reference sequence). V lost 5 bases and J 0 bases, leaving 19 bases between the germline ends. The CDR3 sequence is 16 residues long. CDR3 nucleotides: TGCAGTGCTCGTGACCCTGGCCGTCTAATGAACACTGAAGCTTTCTTT. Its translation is CSARDPGRLMNTEAFF.

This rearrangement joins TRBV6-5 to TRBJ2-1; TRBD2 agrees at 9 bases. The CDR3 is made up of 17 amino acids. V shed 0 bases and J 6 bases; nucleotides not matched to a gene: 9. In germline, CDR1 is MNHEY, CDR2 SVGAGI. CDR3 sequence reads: CASSYSLGGRVSNEQFF. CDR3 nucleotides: TGTGCCAGCAGTTACTCCCTTGGCGGGAGGGTATCCAATGAGCAGTTCTTC.

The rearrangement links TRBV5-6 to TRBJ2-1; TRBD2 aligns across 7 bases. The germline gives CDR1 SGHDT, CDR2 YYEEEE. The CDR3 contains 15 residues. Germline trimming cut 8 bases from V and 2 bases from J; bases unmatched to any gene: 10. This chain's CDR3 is CASEAAGVPYNEQFF. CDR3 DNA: TGTGCCAGTGAAGCGGCGGGAGTCCCCTACAATGAGCAGTTCTTC.

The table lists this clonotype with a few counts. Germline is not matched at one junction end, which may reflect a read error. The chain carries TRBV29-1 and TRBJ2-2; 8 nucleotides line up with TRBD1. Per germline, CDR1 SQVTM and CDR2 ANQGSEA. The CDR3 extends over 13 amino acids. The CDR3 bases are TGCAGCGCAAGGACAGGGAACATCGGGGAGCTGTTTTTT. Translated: CSARTGNIGELFF.

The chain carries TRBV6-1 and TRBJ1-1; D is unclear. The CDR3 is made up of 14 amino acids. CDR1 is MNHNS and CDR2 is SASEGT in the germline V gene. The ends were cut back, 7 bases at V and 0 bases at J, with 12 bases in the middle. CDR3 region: CASNPIELNTEAFF. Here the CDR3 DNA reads TGTGCCAGCAATCCAATAGAATTGAACACTGAAGCTTTCTTT.

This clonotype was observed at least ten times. As DNA, the CDR3 is TGTGCCAGCAGGTGGGGGACAGACACCGGGGAGCTGTTTTTT. It codes for CASRWGTDTGELFF. The chain joins TRBV6-1 to TRBJ2-2; TRBD1 matches 7 bases. V trimming: 6 bases; J trimming: 3 bases; junction bases outside the gene matches: 4. From germline, CDR1 is MNHNS and CDR2 SASEGT. The CDR3 is 14 residues long.

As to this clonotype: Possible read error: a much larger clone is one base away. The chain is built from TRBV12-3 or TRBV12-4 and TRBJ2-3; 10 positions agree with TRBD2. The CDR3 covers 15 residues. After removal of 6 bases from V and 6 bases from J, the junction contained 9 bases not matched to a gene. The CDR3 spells CASSPRSSGSDTQYF. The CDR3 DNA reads TGTGCCAGCAGCCCCCGGTCTAGCGGGAGTGATACGCAGTATTTT.

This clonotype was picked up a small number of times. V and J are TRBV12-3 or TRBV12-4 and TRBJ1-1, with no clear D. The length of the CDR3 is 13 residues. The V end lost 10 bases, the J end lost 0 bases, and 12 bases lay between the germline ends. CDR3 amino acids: CATLGDMNTEAFF. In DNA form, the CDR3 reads TGTGCCACATTGGGAGACATGAACACTGAAGCTTTCTTT.

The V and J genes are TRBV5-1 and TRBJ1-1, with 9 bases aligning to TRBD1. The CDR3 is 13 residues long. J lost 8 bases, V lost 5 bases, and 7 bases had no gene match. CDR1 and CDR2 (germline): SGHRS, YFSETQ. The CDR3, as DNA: TGCGCCAGCAGAAGGACAGGGGCCCCCGAAGCTTTCTTT. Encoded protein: CASRRTGAPEAFF. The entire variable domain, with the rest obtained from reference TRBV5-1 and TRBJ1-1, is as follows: KAGVTQTPRYLIKTRGQQVTLSCSPISGHRSVSWYQQTPGQGLQFLFEYFSETQRNKGNFPGRFSGRQFSNSRSEMNVSTLELGDSALYLCASRRTGAPEAFFGQGTRLTVV.

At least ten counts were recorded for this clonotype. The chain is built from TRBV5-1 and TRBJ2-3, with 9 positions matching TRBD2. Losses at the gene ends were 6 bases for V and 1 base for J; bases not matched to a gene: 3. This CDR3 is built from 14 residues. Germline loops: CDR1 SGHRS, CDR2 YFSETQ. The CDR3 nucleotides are TGCGCCAGCAATTTAGCGGGAGGCACAGATACGCAGTATTTT. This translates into CASNLAGGTDTQYF.

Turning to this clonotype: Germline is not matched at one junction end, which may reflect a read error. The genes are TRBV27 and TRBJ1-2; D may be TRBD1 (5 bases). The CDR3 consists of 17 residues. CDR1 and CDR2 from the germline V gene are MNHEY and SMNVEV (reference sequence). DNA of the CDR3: TGTGTCAGCAGACCGTTACTACCGGGACCCAAGAACTATGGCTACACCTTC. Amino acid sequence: CVSRPLLPGPKNYGYTF.

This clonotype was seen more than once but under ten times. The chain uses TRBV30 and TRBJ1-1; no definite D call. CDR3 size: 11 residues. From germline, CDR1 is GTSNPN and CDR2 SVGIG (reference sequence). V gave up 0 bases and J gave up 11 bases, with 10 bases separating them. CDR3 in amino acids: CAWSVTAVAFF. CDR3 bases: TGTGCCTGGAGTGTAACGGCAGTGGCTTTCTTT. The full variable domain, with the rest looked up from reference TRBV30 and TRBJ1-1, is SQTIHQWPATLVQPVGSPLSLECTVEGTSNPNLYWYRQAAGRGLQLLFYSVGIGQISSEVPQNLSASRPQDRQFILSSKKLLLSDSGFYLCAWSVTAVAFFGQGTRLTVV.

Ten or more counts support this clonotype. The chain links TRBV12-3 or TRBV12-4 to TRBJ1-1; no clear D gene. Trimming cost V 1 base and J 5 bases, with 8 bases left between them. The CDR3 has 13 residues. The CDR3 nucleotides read TGTGCCAGCAGTTTAGGGATGGGGACTGAAGCTTTCTTT. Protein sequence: CASSLGMGTEAFF.

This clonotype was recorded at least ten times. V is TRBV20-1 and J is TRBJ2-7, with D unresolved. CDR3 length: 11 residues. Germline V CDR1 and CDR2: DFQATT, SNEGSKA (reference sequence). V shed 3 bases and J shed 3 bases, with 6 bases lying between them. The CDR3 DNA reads TGCAGTGCTAGCGACGGCTACGAGCAGTACTTC. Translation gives CSASDGYEQYF.

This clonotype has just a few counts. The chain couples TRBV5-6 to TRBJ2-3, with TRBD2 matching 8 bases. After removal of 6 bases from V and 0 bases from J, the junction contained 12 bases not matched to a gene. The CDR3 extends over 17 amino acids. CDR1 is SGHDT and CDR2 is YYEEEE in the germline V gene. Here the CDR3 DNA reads TGTGCCAGCACAGAGTTAGTAGCGGGGTCTAGCACAGATACGCAGTATTTT. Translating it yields CASTELVAGSSTDTQYF.

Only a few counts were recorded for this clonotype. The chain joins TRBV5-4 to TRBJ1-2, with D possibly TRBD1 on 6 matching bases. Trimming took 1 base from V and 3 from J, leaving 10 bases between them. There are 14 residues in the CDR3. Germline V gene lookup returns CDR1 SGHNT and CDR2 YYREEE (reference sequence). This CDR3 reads CASSLRSGDYGYTF. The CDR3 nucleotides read TGTGCCAGCAGCTTGAGATCAGGGGACTATGGCTACACCTTC.

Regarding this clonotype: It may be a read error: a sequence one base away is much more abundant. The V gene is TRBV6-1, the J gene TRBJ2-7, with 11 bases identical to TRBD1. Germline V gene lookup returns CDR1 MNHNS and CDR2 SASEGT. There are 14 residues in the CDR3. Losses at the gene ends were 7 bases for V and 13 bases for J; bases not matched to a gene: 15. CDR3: CASKSGTGGKDHYF. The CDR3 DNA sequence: TGTGCCAGCAAGTCCGGGACAGGGGGGAAGGATCATTACTTC.

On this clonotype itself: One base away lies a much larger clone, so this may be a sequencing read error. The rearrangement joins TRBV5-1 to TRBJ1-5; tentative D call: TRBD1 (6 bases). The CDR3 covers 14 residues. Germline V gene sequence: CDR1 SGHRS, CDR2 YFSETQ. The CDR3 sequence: CTSSSDMGARPQHF. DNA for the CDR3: TGCACCAGCAGCTCGGACATGGGGGCAAGGCCCCAGCATTTT.

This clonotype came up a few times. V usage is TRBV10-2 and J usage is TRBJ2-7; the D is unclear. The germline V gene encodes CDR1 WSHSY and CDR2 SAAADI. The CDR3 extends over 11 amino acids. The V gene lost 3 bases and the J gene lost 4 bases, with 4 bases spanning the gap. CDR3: CASSDKYEQYF. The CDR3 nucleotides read TGCGCCAGCAGTGACAAGTACGAGCAGTACTTC.

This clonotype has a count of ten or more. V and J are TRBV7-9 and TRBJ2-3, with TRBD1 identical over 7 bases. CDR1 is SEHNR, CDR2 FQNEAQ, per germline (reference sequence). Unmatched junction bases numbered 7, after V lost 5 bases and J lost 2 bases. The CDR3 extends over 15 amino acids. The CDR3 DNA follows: TGTGCCAGCAGCCAACAGGGGCGGCCCACAGATACGCAGTATTTT. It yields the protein CASSQQGRPTDTQYF. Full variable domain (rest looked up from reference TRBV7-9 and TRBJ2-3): DTGVSQNPRHKITKRGQNVTFRCDPISEHNRLYWYRQTLGQGPEFLTYFQNEAQLEKSRLLSDRFSAERPKGSFSTLEIQRTEQGDSAMYLCASSQQGRPTDTQYFGPGTRLTVL.